The source of this TCR beta chain is a study of early T cells in non-severe SARS-CoV-2 infection. cDNA molecules, individually, were tagged with unique molecular identifiers. TCRdb reprocessed the 5' RACE reads with MiXCR, giving one entry per CDR3 protein. The sample lists about 66,000 distinct CDR3 sequences, around 20% occurring once. This clonotype showed up just a few times. The V gene lost 5 bases and the J gene lost 1 base, with 8 bases spanning the gap. The CDR3 has 13 amino acids. The chain joins TRBV12-3 or TRBV12-4 to TRBJ2-5, with D hard to call. This TCR was recovered from an adult who was a healthcare worker with PCR-confirmed SARS-CoV-2 infection or an uninfected control (not recorded which). The source material was whole blood, sampled at baseline. The CDR3 bases are TGTGCCAGCAGTACTTTGGGCCAAGAGACCCAGTACTTC. Translating it yields CASSTLGQETQYF.